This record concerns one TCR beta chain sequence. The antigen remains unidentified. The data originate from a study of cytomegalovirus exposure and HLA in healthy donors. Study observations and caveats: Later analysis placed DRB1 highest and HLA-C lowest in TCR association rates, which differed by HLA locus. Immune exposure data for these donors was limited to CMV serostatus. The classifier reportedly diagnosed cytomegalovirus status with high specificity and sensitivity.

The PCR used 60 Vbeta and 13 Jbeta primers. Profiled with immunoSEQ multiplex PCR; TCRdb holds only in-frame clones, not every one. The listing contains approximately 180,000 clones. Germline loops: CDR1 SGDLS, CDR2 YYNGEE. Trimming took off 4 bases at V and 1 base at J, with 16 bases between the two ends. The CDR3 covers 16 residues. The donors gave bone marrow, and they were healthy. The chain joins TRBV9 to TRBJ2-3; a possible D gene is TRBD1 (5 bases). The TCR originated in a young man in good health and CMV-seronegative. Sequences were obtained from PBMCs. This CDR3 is CASSSHQGFGTDTQYF. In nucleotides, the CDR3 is TGTGCCAGCAGCTCCCACCAGGGTTTCGGCACAGATACGCAGTATTTT.